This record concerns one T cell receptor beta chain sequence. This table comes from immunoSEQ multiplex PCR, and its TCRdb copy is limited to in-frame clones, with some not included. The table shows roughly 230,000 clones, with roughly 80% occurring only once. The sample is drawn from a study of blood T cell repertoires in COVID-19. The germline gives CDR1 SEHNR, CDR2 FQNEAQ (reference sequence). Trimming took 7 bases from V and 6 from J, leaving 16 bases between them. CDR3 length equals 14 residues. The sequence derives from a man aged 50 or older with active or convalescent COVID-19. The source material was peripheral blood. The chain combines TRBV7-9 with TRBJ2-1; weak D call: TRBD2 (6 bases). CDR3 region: CASTNVEGINEQFF. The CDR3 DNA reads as TGTGCCAGCACCAATGTGGAGGGGATCAATGAGCAGTTCTTC.